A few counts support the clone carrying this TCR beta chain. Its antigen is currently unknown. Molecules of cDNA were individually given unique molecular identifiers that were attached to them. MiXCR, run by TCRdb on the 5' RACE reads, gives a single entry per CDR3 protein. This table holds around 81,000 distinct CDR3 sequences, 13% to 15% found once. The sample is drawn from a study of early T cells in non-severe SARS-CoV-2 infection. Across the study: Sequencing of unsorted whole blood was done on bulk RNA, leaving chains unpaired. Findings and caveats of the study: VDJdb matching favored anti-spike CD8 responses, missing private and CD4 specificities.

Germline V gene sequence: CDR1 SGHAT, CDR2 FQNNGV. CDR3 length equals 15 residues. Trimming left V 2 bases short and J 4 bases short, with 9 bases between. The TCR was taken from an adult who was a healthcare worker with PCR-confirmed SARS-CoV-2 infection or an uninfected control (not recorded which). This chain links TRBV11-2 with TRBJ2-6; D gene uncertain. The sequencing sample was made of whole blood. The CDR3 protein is CASSLPVTGANVLTF. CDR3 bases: TGTGCCAGCAGCTTACCGGTGACAGGGGCCAACGTCCTGACTTTC. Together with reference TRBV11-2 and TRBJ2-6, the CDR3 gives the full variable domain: EAGVAQSPRYKIIEKRQSVAFWCNPISGHATLYWYQQILGQGPKLLIQFQNNGVVDDSQLPKDRFSAERLKGVDSTLKIQPAKLEDSAVYLCASSLPVTGANVLTFGAGSRLTVL.